A selection of T cell receptor beta chains follows, all from one sample in a study of T-cell reconstitution after alpha-beta-depleted transplantation in children. TCRdb re-analysed the PCR reads in MiXCR, keeping a single row per CDR3 protein. Of 200,000 to 250,000 distinct CDR3 sequences in the sample, around 7.8% are singletons; the top ten hold roughly 6%. Material: PBMCs, mostly from graft donor cells, obtained 180 days after TCRalphabeta/CD19-depleted stem cell transplant. Source of these receptors: a male patient under 18 who had a stem cell transplant for acute lymphoblastic leukemia, so the T cells may come from the graft donor. Each CDR3 is given with its conserved first and last residue. Fields, in order: CDR3 protein, CDR3 DNA, clone size, V gene, J gene, CDR3 length, D gene. D genes are given only for firm matches. Size is omitted from some rows. Given values are once, few, many or a class for expanded clones.

CDR3 protein: CASIEGGRGDEQFF
CDR3 DNA: TGTGCCAGCATTGAGGGTGGGAGAGGGGATGAGCAGTTCTTC
clone size: many
V gene: TRBV28
J gene: TRBJ2-1
CDR3 length: 14
D gene: -

CDR3 protein: CASSQDQTGANVLTF
CDR3 DNA: TGCGCCAGCAGCCAAGATCAGACTGGGGCCAACGTCCTGACTTTC
clone size: many
V gene: TRBV4-3
J gene: TRBJ2-6
CDR3 length: 15
D gene: -

CDR3 protein: CASSPTGLRGRPYEQYF
CDR3 DNA: TGTGCCAGCAGCCCCACCGGGTTAAGGGGGCGGCCCTACGAGCAGTACTTC
clone size: many
V gene: TRBV12-3/TRBV12-4
J gene: TRBJ2-7
CDR3 length: 17
D gene: TRBD1

CDR3 protein: CASTPWGQGVGYTF
CDR3 DNA: TGTGCCAGCACCCCCTGGGGACAGGGAGTGGGCTACACCTTC
clone size: many
V gene: TRBV4-2
J gene: TRBJ1-2
CDR3 length: 14
D gene: TRBD1

CDR3 protein: CASSPSTGGAYEQYF
CDR3 DNA: TGTGCCAGCAGCCCCTCGACAGGGGGCGCCTACGAGCAGTACTTC
clone size: many
V gene: TRBV6-1
J gene: TRBJ2-7
CDR3 length: 15
D gene: TRBD1

CDR3 protein: CAVTGTRHTRIYEQYF
CDR3 DNA: TGTGCCGTTACCGGGACAAGGCATACTAGGATCTACGAGCAGTACTTC
clone size: many
V gene: TRBV6-2/TRBV6-3
J gene: TRBJ2-7
CDR3 length: 16
D gene: -

CDR3 protein: CASSILAGFKYEQYF
CDR3 DNA: TGTGCCAGCAGTATCTTAGCGGGATTCAAGTACGAGCAGTACTTC
clone size: many
V gene: TRBV28
J gene: TRBJ2-7
CDR3 length: 15
D gene: TRBD2

CDR3 protein: CASSGGTGGRYGYTF
CDR3 DNA: TGTGCCAGCAGTGGAGGGACAGGGGGACGGTATGGCTACACCTTC
clone size: many
V gene: TRBV25-1
J gene: TRBJ1-2
CDR3 length: 15
D gene: TRBD1

CDR3 protein: CARSFRDTQYF
CDR3 DNA: TGTGCCAGAAGTTTCCGAGATACGCAGTATTTT
clone size: many
V gene: TRBV2
J gene: TRBJ2-3
CDR3 length: 11
D gene: -

CDR3 protein: CASSLDHSIAEAFF
CDR3 DNA: TGTGCCAGCAGCTTGGACCATTCCATCGCTGAAGCTTTCTTT
clone size: many
V gene: TRBV5-6
J gene: TRBJ1-1
CDR3 length: 14
D gene: -

CDR3 protein: CASSAPAFEQYF
CDR3 DNA: TGTGCCAGCAGCGCTCCCGCCTTCGAGCAGTACTTC
clone size: many
V gene: TRBV7-2
J gene: TRBJ2-7
CDR3 length: 12
D gene: -

CDR3 protein: CASSPRLAGANEQFF
CDR3 DNA: TGTGCCAGCTCACCACGACTAGCGGGAGCCAATGAGCAGTTCTTC
clone size: -
V gene: TRBV18
J gene: TRBJ2-1
CDR3 length: 15
D gene: TRBD2

CDR3 protein: CASSGQGRELFF
CDR3 DNA: TGTGCCAGCAGCGGACAGGGTCGGGAGCTGTTTTTT
clone size: many
V gene: TRBV9
J gene: TRBJ2-2
CDR3 length: 12
D gene: TRBD1

CDR3 protein: CASSPGTSGGPYEQYF
CDR3 DNA: TGTGCCAGCTCACCTGGGACTAGCGGGGGACCCTACGAGCAGTACTTC
clone size: many
V gene: TRBV18
J gene: TRBJ2-7
CDR3 length: 16
D gene: TRBD2

CDR3 protein: CASSPAGTSNTGELFF
CDR3 DNA: TGTGCCAGCTCACCTGCCGGGACTTCTAACACCGGGGAGCTGTTTTTT
clone size: few
V gene: TRBV18
J gene: TRBJ2-2
CDR3 length: 16
D gene: -

CDR3 protein: CAISRDRGTGELFF
CDR3 DNA: TGTGCCATCAGTCGGGACAGGGGGACCGGGGAGCTGTTTTTT
clone size: many
V gene: TRBV10-3
J gene: TRBJ2-2
CDR3 length: 14
D gene: TRBD1

CDR3 protein: CASSIDGSYEQYF
CDR3 DNA: TGTGCCAGTAGTATAGATGGCAGCTACGAGCAGTACTTC
clone size: many
V gene: TRBV19
J gene: TRBJ2-7
CDR3 length: 13
D gene: -

CDR3 protein: CSVEVIQGNTGELFF
CDR3 DNA: TGCAGCGTTGAAGTAATCCAGGGGAACACCGGGGAGCTGTTTTTT
clone size: many
V gene: TRBV29-1
J gene: TRBJ2-2
CDR3 length: 15
D gene: -

CDR3 protein: CSAPRGVSSTEAFF
CDR3 DNA: TGCAGTGCGCCTCGTGGGGTGTCGAGCACTGAAGCTTTCTTT
clone size: many
V gene: TRBV20-1
J gene: TRBJ1-1
CDR3 length: 14
D gene: -

CDR3 protein: CASSLTSGGLNQETQYF
CDR3 DNA: TGTGCCAGCAGTTTGACTAGCGGGGGGCTCAACCAAGAGACCCAGTACTTC
clone size: medium-sized
V gene: TRBV12-3/TRBV12-4
J gene: TRBJ2-5
CDR3 length: 17
D gene: TRBD2